This T cell receptor (beta chain) was documented in a study of OX40 agonist ivuxolimab in advanced cancers. Trimming at V came to 7 bases and at J to 2 bases, leaving 7 bases not matched to a gene. CDR1 is MNHEY and CDR2 is SMNVEV in the germline V gene (reference sequence). This CDR3 has 14 residues. TCRdb's table, derived via immunoSEQ multiplex PCR, lists solely in-frame clones and lacks some. The data show approximately 60,000 clones, with about four fifths seen just once and just under 5% held by the top ten. The TCR sequence derives from an adult with an advanced solid tumor such as melanoma, head and neck, liver or kidney cancer. This sample comprised CD4+ or CD8+ T cells sorted from blood, obtained in a trial of the OX40 agonist ivuxolimab. This chain connects TRBV27 to TRBJ1-2, with 7 bases identical to TRBD1. This chain's CDR3 is CASTEGQLNYGYTF. CDR3 in DNA: TGTGCCAGCACCGAGGGACAGCTGAACTATGGCTACACCTTC.